This T cell receptor beta chain came from a study of CD8 T cells in Susac syndrome. The authors reverse transcribed about 0.5 to 1 ug RNA with random hexamers. The TCR beta CDR3 was amplified by immunoSEQ multiplex PCR across 54 Vbeta, 13 Jbeta. Each CDR3 protein is one row after TCRdb ran MiXCR on the immunoSEQ multiplex PCR reads. The table lists around 170,000 distinct CDR3 sequences, around 92% of them singletons. Sequencing of TCR beta drew on CD8+ and CD4+ T cells from blood. The controls were healthy donors who were matched for age and sex. This clonotype was counted a single time. CDR1 is MNHEY and CDR2 is SMNVEV in the germline V gene (reference sequence). Trimming took off 3 bases at V and 8 bases at J, with 13 bases between the two ends. This CDR3 region has 13 residues.

Sequenced sample: CD4+ T cells from PBMCs. V gene TRBV27 combines with J gene TRBJ1-1; the D gene is possibly TRBD1 (5 bases). This TCR was recovered from a human donor in good health. This CDR3 is CASSFNQGLEAFF. CDR3 nucleotide sequence: TGTGCCAGCAGTTTTAATCAGGGTCTAGAAGCTTTCTTT.